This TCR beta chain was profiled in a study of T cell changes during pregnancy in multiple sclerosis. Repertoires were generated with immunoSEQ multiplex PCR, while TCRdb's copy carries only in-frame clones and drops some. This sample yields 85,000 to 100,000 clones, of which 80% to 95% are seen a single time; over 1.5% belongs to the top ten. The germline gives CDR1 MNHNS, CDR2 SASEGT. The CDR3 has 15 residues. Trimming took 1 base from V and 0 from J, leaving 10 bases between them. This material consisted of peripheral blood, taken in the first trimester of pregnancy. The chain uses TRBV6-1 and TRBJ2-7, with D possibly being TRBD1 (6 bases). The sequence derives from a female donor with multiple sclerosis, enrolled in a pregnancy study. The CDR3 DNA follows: TGTGCCAGCAGTGAAGACAAGGACAGCTCCTACGAGCAGTACTTC. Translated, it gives CASSEDKDSSYEQYF.